This TCR beta chain was sequenced during a study of cytomegalovirus exposure and HLA in healthy donors. Notes on the study in general: In a later analysis, an Asian-associated ancestry cluster reportedly showed fewer N-insertions than the approximately 610-donor mean.

Use of 60 Vbeta and 13 Jbeta primers characterized the PCR. Repertoires were generated with immunoSEQ multiplex PCR, while TCRdb's copy carries only in-frame clones and drops some. The table records around 90,000 clones, roughly nine tenths of them present only once. Turning to this clone: Antigen specificity is unknown.

Germline assignment: CDR1 SQVTM and CDR2 ANQGSEA. V dropped 6 bases and J dropped 9; count of bases not matched to a gene: 11. CDR3 size: 16 residues. The TCR comes from a man younger than 45 in good health and CMV-seropositive. The gene calls are TRBV29-1 and TRBJ2-1, with 16 bases aligning to TRBD2. The specimen was PBMCs. The CDR3: CSVTGLAGGEMGEQFF. CDR3 DNA sequence: TGCAGCGTCACGGGACTAGCGGGAGGGGAAATGGGTGAGCAGTTCTTC.